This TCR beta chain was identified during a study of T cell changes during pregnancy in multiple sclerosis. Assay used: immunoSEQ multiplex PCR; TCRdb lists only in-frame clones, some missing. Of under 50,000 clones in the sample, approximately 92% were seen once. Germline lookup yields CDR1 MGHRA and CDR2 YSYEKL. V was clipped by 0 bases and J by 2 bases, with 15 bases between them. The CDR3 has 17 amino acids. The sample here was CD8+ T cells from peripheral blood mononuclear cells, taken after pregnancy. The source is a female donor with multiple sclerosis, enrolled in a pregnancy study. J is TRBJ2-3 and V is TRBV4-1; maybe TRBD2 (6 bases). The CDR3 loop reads CASSQERGGAPTDTQYF. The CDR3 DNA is TGCGCCAGCAGCCAAGAGCGGGGTGGGGCACCCACAGATACGCAGTATTTT.